The rows below give T cell receptor beta chains drawn from one sample of a study of T-cell memory formation after mild COVID-19. TCRdb recomputed calls from the 5' RACE reads with MiXCR, one row per CDR3 protein. Here the sample spans 310,000 or so distinct CDR3 sequences, approximately 15% being singletons. Sequenced: PBMCs or a T cell subset sorted from them (not recorded which). All receptors come from a man aged 18 to 29 who had mild COVID-19 (a few samples of this study predate the infection). Cell type and time point are not known. Both conserved end residues are part of each CDR3. A D gene is named only where the DNA matches it firmly. Clone size is shown for a subset of rows, as once, few, many or a class of expanded clone.

cdr3_nt: TGTGCCAGCAGTTACCCGGGGGGGGCGCGAGAGACCCAGTACTTC
cdr3_aa: CASSYPGGARETQYF
v_call: TRBV6-2/TRBV6-3
clone_size: few
j_call: TRBJ2-5
d_call: TRBD2

cdr3_nt: TGTGCCAGCAGCTTCGGCGGGGCTGCGAACACCGGGGAGCTGTTTTTT
cdr3_aa: CASSFGGAANTGELFF
v_call: TRBV7-2
clone_size: -
j_call: TRBJ2-2
d_call: -

cdr3_nt: TGTGCCAGCAGTGCACTAGCGGGGCGGCAAGAGACCCAGTACTTC
cdr3_aa: CASSALAGRQETQYF
v_call: TRBV27
clone_size: -
j_call: TRBJ2-5
d_call: TRBD2

cdr3_nt: TGTGCCAGCAGCCCACTAGGCCAGGCGAACACCGGGGAGCTGTTTTTT
cdr3_aa: CASSPLGQANTGELFF
v_call: TRBV11-2
clone_size: few
j_call: TRBJ2-2
d_call: -

cdr3_nt: TGTGCCAGTGCCGGGGCGGGCACAGATACGCAGTATTTT
cdr3_aa: CASAGAGTDTQYF
v_call: TRBV2
clone_size: -
j_call: TRBJ2-3
d_call: -

cdr3_nt: TGTGCCAGCTCACCTCCGATGATGCCCAACTATGGCTACACCTTC
cdr3_aa: CASSPPMMPNYGYTF
v_call: TRBV18
clone_size: many
j_call: TRBJ1-2
d_call: -

cdr3_nt: TGTGCCAGCAGTTTCCCTAGCGGGGGGGCCACCGGGGAGCTGTTTTTT
cdr3_aa: CASSFPSGGATGELFF
v_call: TRBV11-2
clone_size: few
j_call: TRBJ2-2
d_call: TRBD2

cdr3_nt: TGCGCCAGCAGCTTGTCTACAACTAATGAAAAACTGTTTTTT
cdr3_aa: CASSLSTTNEKLFF
v_call: TRBV5-1
clone_size: -
j_call: TRBJ1-4
d_call: -

cdr3_nt: TGCGCCAGCAGCTTGGCCAACTCGGGCACCTCTGGAAACACCATATATTTT
cdr3_aa: CASSLANSGTSGNTIYF
v_call: TRBV5-1
clone_size: few
j_call: TRBJ1-3
d_call: -

cdr3_nt: TGTGCCAGCAGCTTAGGGGTCGGCACCGGGGAGCTGTTTTTT
cdr3_aa: CASSLGVGTGELFF
v_call: TRBV7-3
clone_size: many
j_call: TRBJ2-2
d_call: -

cdr3_nt: TGTGCCAGCAGCTTACCTAGAGATCTAGCGGGGCCCACAGATACGCAGTATTTT
cdr3_aa: CASSLPRDLAGPTDTQYF
v_call: TRBV7-2
clone_size: -
j_call: TRBJ2-3
d_call: TRBD2

cdr3_nt: TGTGCCAGCAGCTATATAGGGGATACGCAGTATTTT
cdr3_aa: CASSYIGDTQYF
v_call: TRBV11-2
clone_size: -
j_call: TRBJ2-3
d_call: -

cdr3_nt: TGTGCCAGCTCACCCCCCACAACTCGCAATTCACCCCTCCACTTT
cdr3_aa: CASSPPTTRNSPLHF
v_call: TRBV18
clone_size: -
j_call: TRBJ1-6
d_call: -

cdr3_nt: TGTGCCAGCAGCCAAACCTTGAACACTGAAGCTTTCTTT
cdr3_aa: CASSQTLNTEAFF
v_call: TRBV16
clone_size: many
j_call: TRBJ1-1
d_call: -

cdr3_nt: TGTGCCAGCTCACGGGACAGGGCGGAAGAGACCCAGTACTTC
cdr3_aa: CASSRDRAEETQYF
v_call: TRBV18
clone_size: -
j_call: TRBJ2-5
d_call: TRBD1

cdr3_nt: TGTGCCAGCAGTCCGCGGCCTTTGGGAACTGAAGCTTTCTTT
cdr3_aa: CASSPRPLGTEAFF
v_call: TRBV12-3/TRBV12-4
clone_size: -
j_call: TRBJ1-1
d_call: -

cdr3_nt: TGTGCCAGCAGTTACTCGATCGGGGGCGATCAGCCCCAGCATTTT
cdr3_aa: CASSYSIGGDQPQHF
v_call: TRBV6-5
clone_size: few
j_call: TRBJ1-5
d_call: -

cdr3_nt: TGTGCCAGCGCCTGGGGCGACGGGGGCGCGGCGTACGTTGAAGCTTTCTTT
cdr3_aa: CASAWGDGGAAYVEAFF
v_call: TRBV5-6
clone_size: -
j_call: TRBJ1-1
d_call: -

cdr3_nt: TGTGCCAGCAGTTACTCGGGGACAACGACCACTGAAGCTTTCTTT
cdr3_aa: CASSYSGTTTTEAFF
v_call: TRBV6-5
clone_size: few
j_call: TRBJ1-1
d_call: -

cdr3_nt: TGTGCCAGCAGTTACGGGCGGGGGCCCCTCAATGAGCAGTTCTTC
cdr3_aa: CASSYGRGPLNEQFF
v_call: TRBV6-2/TRBV6-3
clone_size: few
j_call: TRBJ2-1
d_call: -

cdr3_nt: TGTGCCAGCAGCCAAAGGGGAAAAGGGGGCACAGATACGCAGTATTTT
cdr3_aa: CASSQRGKGGTDTQYF
v_call: TRBV4-2
clone_size: few
j_call: TRBJ2-3
d_call: -

cdr3_nt: TGTGCCACCAGTACCGCAAAGGGCGGGACAGATACGCAGTATTTT
cdr3_aa: CATSTAKGGTDTQYF
v_call: TRBV24-1
clone_size: many
j_call: TRBJ2-3
d_call: -

cdr3_nt: TGTGCCAGCCGGAGCGGAACCCCCCGGGGCACAGATACGCAGTATTTT
cdr3_aa: CASRSGTPRGTDTQYF
v_call: TRBV7-9
clone_size: -
j_call: TRBJ2-3
d_call: -

cdr3_nt: TGTGCCAGCAGTTTATCAACGGGGGAGCAGTACTTC
cdr3_aa: CASSLSTGEQYF
v_call: TRBV27
clone_size: -
j_call: TRBJ2-7
d_call: -

cdr3_nt: TGCGCCAGCAGCCCTCTTGGTTCGACTGGGGCTTTCTTT
cdr3_aa: CASSPLGSTGAFF
v_call: TRBV4-1
clone_size: few
j_call: TRBJ1-1
d_call: -

cdr3_nt: TGTGCCAGCAGCACTAGGACCGTACTAGCGGGGGCCCTCACAGATACGCAGTATTTT
cdr3_aa: CASSTRTVLAGALTDTQYF
v_call: TRBV7-8
clone_size: few
j_call: TRBJ2-3
d_call: TRBD2

cdr3_nt: TGCAGTGCTAGGGGGTTTGGCTTACTTATGGCGACGGAGACCCAAGTACCGTACTTC
cdr3_aa: CSARGFGLLMATETQVPYF
v_call: TRBV20-1
clone_size: -
j_call: TRBJ2-5
d_call: -

cdr3_nt: TGCGCCAGCAGCCACAGCCCCGTGACTAATGAAAAACTGTTTTTT
cdr3_aa: CASSHSPVTNEKLFF
v_call: TRBV4-3
clone_size: few
j_call: TRBJ1-4
d_call: -

cdr3_nt: TGCGCCAGCAGCTTCCGAACCGACGATACGCAGTATTTT
cdr3_aa: CASSFRTDDTQYF
v_call: TRBV5-1
clone_size: -
j_call: TRBJ2-3
d_call: -

cdr3_nt: TGTGCCAGCAGCCAAGGGGCAGGGTCTAACTATGGCTACACCTTC
cdr3_aa: CASSQGAGSNYGYTF
v_call: TRBV4-2
clone_size: few
j_call: TRBJ1-2
d_call: -

cdr3_nt: TGCAGCGTGGTGACCGGGACGCCCCATCGGGGCTACACCTTC
cdr3_aa: CSVVTGTPHRGYTF
v_call: TRBV29-1
clone_size: -
j_call: TRBJ1-2
d_call: -

cdr3_nt: TGCGCCAGCAGCCGAATGGGACAAGGAGGCAATCAGCCCCAGCATTTT
cdr3_aa: CASSRMGQGGNQPQHF
v_call: TRBV4-1
clone_size: few
j_call: TRBJ1-5
d_call: -

cdr3_nt: TGTGCCAGCCTGGGGCTCTATGAGCAGTTCTTC
cdr3_aa: CASLGLYEQFF
v_call: TRBV7-9
clone_size: -
j_call: TRBJ2-1
d_call: -

cdr3_nt: TGTGCCAGCAGTGATTCTCAGGTCGGGGGAGCCGGGGAGCTGTTTTTT
cdr3_aa: CASSDSQVGGAGELFF
v_call: TRBV25-1
clone_size: -
j_call: TRBJ2-2
d_call: -

cdr3_nt: TGTGCCAGCAGCCAAGGAGTGGGACAGGGGAGCTACACCTTC
cdr3_aa: CASSQGVGQGSYTF
v_call: TRBV4-2
clone_size: few
j_call: TRBJ1-2
d_call: TRBD1

cdr3_nt: TGCAGTGCTAGAATGGCACCAAATCAGCCCCAGCATTTT
cdr3_aa: CSARMAPNQPQHF
v_call: TRBV20-1
clone_size: many
j_call: TRBJ1-5
d_call: -

cdr3_nt: TGTGCCAGCAGCTTGGTAGGGGCGGAATACGAGCAGTACTTC
cdr3_aa: CASSLVGAEYEQYF
v_call: TRBV5-5
clone_size: few
j_call: TRBJ2-7
d_call: -

cdr3_nt: TGCAGTGCTAGATACAGGGGTAGGGGAGGGGGCAATCAGCCCCAGCATTTT
cdr3_aa: CSARYRGRGGGNQPQHF
v_call: TRBV20-1
clone_size: -
j_call: TRBJ1-5
d_call: TRBD1

cdr3_nt: TGTGCCAGCAGCGATAAGGGTCCCGGGGCCAACGTCCTGACTTTC
cdr3_aa: CASSDKGPGANVLTF
v_call: TRBV5-6
clone_size: -
j_call: TRBJ2-6
d_call: -

cdr3_nt: TGCGCCACCGGAATTAACCGTCTCACTGAAGCTTTCTTT
cdr3_aa: CATGINRLTEAFF
v_call: TRBV10-2
clone_size: few
j_call: TRBJ1-1
d_call: -

cdr3_nt: TGTGCCAGCAGCAGTGACAGGGAGATTTCCTACGAGCAGTACTTC
cdr3_aa: CASSSDREISYEQYF
v_call: TRBV7-9
clone_size: few
j_call: TRBJ2-7
d_call: TRBD1

cdr3_nt: TGCAGCGTTCGGTTCGTGAGGACAGAGAACACTGAAGCTTTCTTT
cdr3_aa: CSVRFVRTENTEAFF
v_call: TRBV29-1
clone_size: -
j_call: TRBJ1-1
d_call: -

cdr3_nt: TGCAGTGCTTCCGGGACCACAGATACGCAGTATTTT
cdr3_aa: CSASGTTDTQYF
v_call: TRBV20-1
clone_size: few
j_call: TRBJ2-3
d_call: -

cdr3_nt: TGTGCCAGCAGTTATGGGACCGCCAGCTCCTATAATTCACCCCTCCACTTT
cdr3_aa: CASSYGTASSYNSPLHF
v_call: TRBV6-6
clone_size: few
j_call: TRBJ1-6
d_call: -